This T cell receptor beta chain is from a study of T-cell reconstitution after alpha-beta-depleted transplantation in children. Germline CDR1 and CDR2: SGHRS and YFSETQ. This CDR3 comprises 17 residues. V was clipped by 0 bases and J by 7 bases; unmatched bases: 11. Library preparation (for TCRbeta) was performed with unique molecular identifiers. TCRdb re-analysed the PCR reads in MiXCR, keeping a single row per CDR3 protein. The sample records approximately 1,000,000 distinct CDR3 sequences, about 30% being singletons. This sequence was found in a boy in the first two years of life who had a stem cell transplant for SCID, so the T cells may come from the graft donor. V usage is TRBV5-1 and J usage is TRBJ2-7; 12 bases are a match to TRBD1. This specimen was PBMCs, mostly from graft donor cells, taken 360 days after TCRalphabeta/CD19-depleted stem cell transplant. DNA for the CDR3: TGCGCCAGCAGCTTGGTCTTCGTGGGGACAGGGGGCGATGAGCAGTACTTC. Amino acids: CASSLVFVGTGGDEQYF.